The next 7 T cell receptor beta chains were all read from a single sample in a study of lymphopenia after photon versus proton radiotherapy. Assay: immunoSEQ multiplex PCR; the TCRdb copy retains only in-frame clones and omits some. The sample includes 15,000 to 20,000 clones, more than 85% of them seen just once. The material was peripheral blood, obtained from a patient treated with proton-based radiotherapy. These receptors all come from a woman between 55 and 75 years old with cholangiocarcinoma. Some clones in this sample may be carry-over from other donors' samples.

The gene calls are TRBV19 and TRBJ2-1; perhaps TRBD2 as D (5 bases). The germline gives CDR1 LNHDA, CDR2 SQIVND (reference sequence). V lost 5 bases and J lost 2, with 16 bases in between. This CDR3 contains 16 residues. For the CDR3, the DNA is TGTGCCAGTAGTCCCTCGGGAAGGGTAACCTACAATGAGCAGTTCTTC. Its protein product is CASSPSGRVTYNEQFF.

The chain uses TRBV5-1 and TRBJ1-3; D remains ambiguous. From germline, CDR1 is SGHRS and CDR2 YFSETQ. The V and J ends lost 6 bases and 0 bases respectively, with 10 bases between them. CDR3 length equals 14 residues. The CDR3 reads CASTELDSGNTIYF. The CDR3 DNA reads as TGCGCCAGCACTGAATTGGACTCTGGAAACACCATATATTTT.

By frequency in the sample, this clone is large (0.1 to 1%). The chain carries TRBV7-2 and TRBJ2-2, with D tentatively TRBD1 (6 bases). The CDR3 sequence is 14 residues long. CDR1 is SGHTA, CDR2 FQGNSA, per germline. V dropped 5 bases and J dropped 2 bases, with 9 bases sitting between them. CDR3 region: CASSRDTNTGELFF. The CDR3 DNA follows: TGTGCCAGCAGCAGGGACACCAACACCGGGGAGCTGTTTTTT.

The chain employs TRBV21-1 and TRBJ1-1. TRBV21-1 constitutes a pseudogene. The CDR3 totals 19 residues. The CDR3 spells CASSNREDDRDTENTEAFF. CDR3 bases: TGTGCCAGCAGCAATAGGGAGGATGACCGGGACACCGAGAACACTGAAGCTTTCTTT.

The CDR3 loop reads CSVGGAKETQYF. The CDR3 nucleotides are TGCAGCGTTGGGGGAGCTAAAGAGACCCAGTACTTC. The rearrangement uses TRBV29-1 and TRBJ2-5; D is perhaps TRBD2 (5 bases). This CDR3 contains 12 residues. The V and J ends lost 4 bases and 3 bases respectively, with 9 bases between them. CDR1 is SQVTM, CDR2 ANQGSEA, per germline.

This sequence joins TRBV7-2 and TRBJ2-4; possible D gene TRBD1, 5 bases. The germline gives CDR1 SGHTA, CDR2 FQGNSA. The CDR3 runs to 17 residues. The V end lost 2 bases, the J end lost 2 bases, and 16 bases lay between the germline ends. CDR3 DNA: TGTGCCAGCAGCTTACTCTTTGGGGCTGTGACCAAAAACATTCAGTACTTC. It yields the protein CASSLLFGAVTKNIQYF.

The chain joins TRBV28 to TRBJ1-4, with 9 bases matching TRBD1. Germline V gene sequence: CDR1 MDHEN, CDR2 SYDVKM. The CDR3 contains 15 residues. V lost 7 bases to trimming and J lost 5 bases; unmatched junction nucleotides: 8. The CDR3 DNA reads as TGTGCCAGCACCTCCCCCGGGACAGGGAATGAAAAACTGTTTTTT. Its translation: CASTSPGTGNEKLFF.